The rows below give T cell receptor beta chains drawn from one sample of a study of control samples from healthy donors and cancer patients. Produced via immunoSEQ multiplex PCR; TCRdb's table is partial and in-frame only. The sample records around 99,000 clones, about nine tenths being singletons. The sequencing input was blood. These receptor sequences come from a human donor in good health. The donor label of this sample is uncertain. The CDR3 runs from the conserved cysteine through the conserved F or W. The D gene is left open where the match is weak. The listing skips clone size in some rows; elsewhere it reads once, few, many or a size class.

V gene: TRBV13; clone size: -; J gene: TRBJ1-4; D gene: TRBD1; CDR3 DNA: TGTGCCAGCAGCTTAGCCTCCGTCCCGGGACAGGAAAAACTGTTTTTT; CDR3 protein: CASSLASVPGQEKLFF
V gene: TRBV19; clone size: -; J gene: TRBJ1-2; D gene: TRBD1; CDR3 DNA: TGTGCCAGTAGTGCGGAAGGGACAGGGATGGGCGGCTACACCTTC; CDR3 protein: CASSAEGTGMGGYTF
V gene: TRBV12-3/TRBV12-4; clone size: few; J gene: TRBJ1-5; D gene: -; CDR3 DNA: TGTGCCAGCAGTCCCAAGGTCGCGGCCCAGCATTTT; CDR3 protein: CASSPKVAAQHF
V gene: TRBV6-1; clone size: -; J gene: TRBJ1-1; D gene: TRBD1; CDR3 DNA: TGTGCCAGCAGTGAGGCTGCAGGGGGCAACACTGAAGCTTTCTTT; CDR3 protein: CASSEAAGGNTEAFF
V gene: TRBV6-1; clone size: -; J gene: TRBJ2-3; D gene: TRBD2; CDR3 DNA: TGTGCCAGCAGTGAGTTGCGGGGGGCCCCCACAGATACGCAGTATTTT; CDR3 protein: CASSELRGAPTDTQYF
V gene: TRBV5-1; clone size: -; J gene: TRBJ1-2; D gene: -; CDR3 DNA: TGCGCCAGCACCCACGGGGAGGAGGGATATGGCTACACCTTC; CDR3 protein: CASTHGEEGYGYTF
V gene: TRBV10-1; clone size: -; J gene: TRBJ2-2; D gene: -; CDR3 DNA: TGCGCCAGCAGGGTAGACACCTACACCGGGGAGCTGTTTTTT; CDR3 protein: CASRVDTYTGELFF
V gene: TRBV6-5; clone size: -; J gene: TRBJ1-1; D gene: -; CDR3 DNA: TGTGCCAGCCCCCGGGGGGAGGACACTGAAGCTTTCTTT; CDR3 protein: CASPRGEDTEAFF
V gene: TRBV27; clone size: -; J gene: TRBJ2-5; D gene: -; CDR3 DNA: TGTGCCAGCAGTTTCCTCCGCAGCCAAGAGACCCAGTACTTC; CDR3 protein: CASSFLRSQETQYF
V gene: TRBV24-1; clone size: -; J gene: TRBJ2-7; D gene: -; CDR3 DNA: TGTGCCACCATGGACGAGCAGTACTTC; CDR3 protein: CATMDEQYF
V gene: TRBV12-5; clone size: -; J gene: TRBJ2-2; D gene: -; CDR3 DNA: TGTGCTAGTGGTTTGTATCTAGTCGCGGGCGGGGAGCTGTTTTTT; CDR3 protein: CASGLYLVAGGELFF
V gene: TRBV20-1; clone size: -; J gene: TRBJ2-1; D gene: TRBD2; CDR3 DNA: TGCAGTGCCAGTAGCGGGGCCGCCACCAATGAGCAGTTCTTC; CDR3 protein: CSASSGAATNEQFF
V gene: TRBV6-2/TRBV6-3; clone size: -; J gene: TRBJ1-1; D gene: -; CDR3 DNA: TGTGCCAGCAGTTACGGGCAGGAAGGAGGCACTGAAGCTTTCTTT; CDR3 protein: CASSYGQEGGTEAFF
V gene: TRBV7-8; clone size: -; J gene: TRBJ2-2; D gene: -; CDR3 DNA: TGTGCCAGCATCGTGGGTTGGGGTTCGGTCGGTAACACCGGGGAGCTGTTTTTT; CDR3 protein: CASIVGWGSVGNTGELFF
V gene: TRBV24-1; clone size: once; J gene: TRBJ2-2; D gene: -; CDR3 DNA: TGTGCCACCAGTGATACTCGGCAGGCCACCGGGGAGCTGTTTTTT; CDR3 protein: CATSDTRQATGELFF
V gene: TRBV6-4; clone size: few; J gene: TRBJ2-2; D gene: TRBD1; CDR3 DNA: TGTGCCAGCAGAACAGGGGTGAATACCGGGGAGCTGTTTTTT; CDR3 protein: CASRTGVNTGELFF
V gene: TRBV2; clone size: -; J gene: TRBJ1-5; D gene: -; CDR3 DNA: TGTGCCAGCAGTGTCGATGGGGTGGATCAGCCCCAGCATTTT; CDR3 protein: CASSVDGVDQPQHF
V gene: TRBV28; clone size: -; J gene: TRBJ1-2; D gene: TRBD1; CDR3 DNA: TGTGCCAGCAGTCCACCGGGACAGACTTATGGCTACACCTTC; CDR3 protein: CASSPPGQTYGYTF
V gene: TRBV19; clone size: -; J gene: TRBJ1-4; D gene: -; CDR3 DNA: TGTGCCAGTTCCGGTGTTGTGGCGGAGAAGGAAAAACTGTTTTTT; CDR3 protein: CASSGVVAEKEKLFF
V gene: TRBV4-1; clone size: -; J gene: TRBJ2-7; D gene: -; CDR3 DNA: TGCGCCAGCAGCCAAGTTATTGGGGCCGGGGGCTCCTACGAGCAGTACTTC; CDR3 protein: CASSQVIGAGGSYEQYF
V gene: TRBV9; clone size: -; J gene: TRBJ2-3; D gene: -; CDR3 DNA: TGTGCCAGCAGCGTAGCCCCCGGGCCCGATACGCAGTATTTT; CDR3 protein: CASSVAPGPDTQYF
V gene: TRBV29-1; clone size: -; J gene: TRBJ2-3; D gene: TRBD2; CDR3 DNA: TGCAGCGTTGAGGTGTTGGCGGGGGGTGGAGATACGCAGTATTTT; CDR3 protein: CSVEVLAGGGDTQYF
V gene: TRBV6-5; clone size: -; J gene: TRBJ1-1; D gene: -; CDR3 DNA: TGTGCCAGCAGTTCCCGGAGGGGCCCTAACACTGAAGCTTTCTTT; CDR3 protein: CASSSRRGPNTEAFF
V gene: TRBV19; clone size: -; J gene: TRBJ1-6; D gene: TRBD1; CDR3 DNA: TGTGCCAGTAGTTCTTCCGGGACAGGGAGCGCCTATAATTCACCCCTCCACTTT; CDR3 protein: CASSSSGTGSAYNSPLHF
V gene: TRBV27; clone size: -; J gene: TRBJ1-1; D gene: TRBD1; CDR3 DNA: TGTGCCAGCAGAACGCAGGGGGCGACTGAAGCTTTCTTT; CDR3 protein: CASRTQGATEAFF
V gene: TRBV11-3; clone size: -; J gene: TRBJ2-1; D gene: -; CDR3 DNA: TGTGCCAGCAGCCTCAGGGGAGGGTACAATGAGCAGTTCTTC; CDR3 protein: CASSLRGGYNEQFF
V gene: TRBV6-2/TRBV6-3; clone size: -; J gene: TRBJ1-2; D gene: TRBD1; CDR3 DNA: TGTGCCAGCAGTTACATCCAGGACAGGGAAAACTATGGCTACACCTTC; CDR3 protein: CASSYIQDRENYGYTF